A single sample gave rise to the 21 T cell receptor beta chains below, sequenced in a study of cytomegalovirus exposure and HLA in healthy donors. The study ran its PCR with 60 Vbeta and 13 Jbeta primers. Sequencing used immunoSEQ multiplex PCR; TCRdb keeps in-frame clones, though not all of them. In the table there are about 190,000 clones, 77% of which are singletons. Sequenced sample: PBMCs. The source is a woman aged 25 to 39 in good health and CMV-seropositive.

This clone showed up just a few times. This specimen includes other DNA sequences encoding the same CDR3. This chain uses TRBV7-2 with TRBJ2-5; 8 nucleotides line up with TRBD2. There are 14 residues in the CDR3. Germline-derived CDR1 and CDR2 are SGHTA and FQGNSA. The J segment lost 4 bases and the V segment lost 5 bases, leaving 6 bases of the junction unmatched. CDR3 bases: TGTGCCAGCAGCCACGGGCTAGCGGGAGAGACCCAGTACTTC. Its protein product is CASSHGLAGETQYF.

This chain's CDR3 is CASSPLGVGNQPQHF. CDR3 bases: TGTGCCAGCTCACCATTAGGAGTGGGCAATCAGCCCCAGCATTTT. V and J are TRBV18 and TRBJ1-5; D unresolved. There are 15 residues in the CDR3. Deletions cut 2 bases from V and 2 bases from J, with 10 bases between. CDR1 is KGHSH, CDR2 LQKENI, per germline.

V and J are TRBV28 and TRBJ1-5, with 7 bases matching TRBD1. V gave up 5 bases and J gave up 3 bases; unmatched junction bases: 7. There are 15 residues in the CDR3. Germline assignment: CDR1 MDHEN and CDR2 SYDVKM. The CDR3 sequence: CASSPQGTFNQPQHF. The DNA for the CDR3 is TGTGCCAGCAGTCCACAGGGGACCTTCAATCAGCCCCAGCATTTT.

The chain links TRBV7-6 to TRBJ2-7; D is perhaps TRBD1 (5 bases). The CDR3 is made up of 14 amino acids. In germline, CDR1 is SGHVS, CDR2 FNYEAQ. V shed 1 base and J shed 1 base, with 8 bases lying between them. The CDR3 protein is CASSLEGWSYEQYF. CDR3 nucleotides: TGTGCCAGCAGCTTAGAGGGGTGGTCCTACGAGCAGTACTTC. The full variable domain, completed using reference TRBV7-6 and TRBJ2-7, is GAGVSQSPRYKVTKRGQDVALRCDPISGHVSLYWYRQALGQGPEFLTYFNYEAQQDKSGLPNDRFSAERPEGSISTLTIQRTEQRDSAMYRCASSLEGWSYEQYFGPGTRLTVT.

V usage is TRBV7-9 and J usage is TRBJ2-7, with D tentatively TRBD1 (6 bases). This CDR3 region has 15 residues. V was pared by 5 bases and J by 0 bases, with 14 bases between. The germline gives CDR1 SEHNR, CDR2 FQNEAQ (reference sequence). CDR3 in amino acids: CASSLRTDHSYEQYF. The CDR3 region has the DNA TGTGCCAGCAGCCTTAGGACAGACCACTCCTACGAGCAGTACTTC.

Written as DNA, the CDR3 is TGTGCCAGCAGTTATTGGGCAGGAGGCGAAAAACTGTTTTTT. Translated, it gives CASSYWAGGEKLFF. The chain couples TRBV6-6 to TRBJ1-4, with D unclear. The CDR3 loop spans 14 amino acids. The V and J ends lost 3 bases and 8 bases respectively, with 13 bases between them. Germline V CDR1 and CDR2: MNHNY, SVGAGI (reference sequence).

This chain links TRBV11-1 with TRBJ2-2; D may be TRBD2 (6 bases). Per the germline V gene, CDR1 is SGHAT and CDR2 is FQDESV (reference sequence). The CDR3 length is 17 residues. Between the trimmed V and J ends, which lost 1 base and 4 bases, there was a span of 16 bases. CDR3 nucleotides: TGTGCCAGCAGCTTAGGTTTCGGGGGAGGCGCCACCGGGGAGCTGTTTTTT. Translation: CASSLGFGGGATGELFF.

The chain is built from TRBV27 and TRBJ2-3, with D uncertain. Per germline, CDR1 MNHEY and CDR2 SMNVEV (reference sequence). Trimming pared 7 bases from V and 1 base from J, leaving 18 bases between. The CDR3 sequence is 16 residues long. The CDR3 coding sequence is TGTGCCAGCACCTCCCGGGTAATGAAGGGCACAGATACGCAGTATTTT. Residues: CASTSRVMKGTDTQYF.

In this sample, this clone turned up once. The chain is built from TRBV28 and TRBJ2-4; D might be TRBD1 (6 bases). This CDR3 contains 14 residues. The V end was cut by 7 bases, the J end by 3 bases, with 13 bases between. Per the germline V gene, CDR1 is MDHEN and CDR2 is SYDVKM. The CDR3, as DNA: TGTGCCAGCACATCGACAGGACTCAAAAACATTCAGTACTTC. Amino acid sequence: CASTSTGLKNIQYF.

The chain is built from TRBV19 and TRBJ1-5; tentatively, D is TRBD1 (5 bases). There are 13 residues in the CDR3. The germline V gene has CDR1 LNHDA and CDR2 SQIVND (reference sequence). V was pared by 7 bases and J by 3 bases, with 10 bases between. CDR3 nucleotides: TGTGCCAGTAATCGACAGAACAATCAGCCCCAGCATTTT. The encoded protein is CASNRQNNQPQHF.

The rearrangement links TRBV6-6 to TRBJ2-7, with TRBD1 identical over 7 bases. Germline assignment: CDR1 MNHNY and CDR2 SVGAGI (reference sequence). V gave up 6 bases and J gave up 6 bases; unmatched junction bases: 8. The CDR3 sequence is 13 residues long. The CDR3 coding sequence is TGTGCCAGCAGCTCCCTAAAGGGGGCCGAGCAGTACTTC. Translating gives CASSSLKGAEQYF.

J is TRBJ2-3 and V is TRBV7-2; D is possibly TRBD2 (5 bases). The CDR3 has 14 residues. Germline V gene lookup returns CDR1 SGHTA and CDR2 FQGNSA. V lost 1 base to trimming and J lost 2 bases, with 7 bases between them. The CDR3 loop is CASSLVRATDTQYF. The DNA for the CDR3 is TGTGCCAGCAGCTTAGTGAGGGCCACAGATACGCAGTATTTT.

The V call is TRBV28, the J call TRBJ1-2, with 9 bases matching TRBD1. The CDR3 spans 13 residues. Germline CDR1 is MDHEN and CDR2 is SYDVKM. V shed 3 bases, J shed 5 bases, and the junction held 1 base outside the gene matches. The CDR3: CASSLTGGYGYTF. The DNA for the CDR3 is TGTGCCAGCAGTTTGACAGGGGGATATGGCTACACCTTC.

The chain joins TRBV7-3 to TRBJ2-5, with D perhaps matching TRBD2 (5 bases). The CDR3 extends over 14 amino acids. Germline V gene lookup returns CDR1 SGHTA and CDR2 FQGTGA. The V end lost 2 bases, the J end lost 2 bases, and 9 bases lay between the germline ends. The CDR3 protein is CASSLYRGQETQYF. The CDR3 DNA reads as TGTGCCAGCAGCTTATATCGGGGTCAAGAGACCCAGTACTTC. The full variable domain, in which reference TRBV7-3 and TRBJ2-5 provide the parts outside the CDR3, is GAGVSQTPSNKVTEKGKYVELRCDPISGHTALYWYRQSLGQGPEFLIYFQGTGAADDSGLPNDRFFAVRPEGSVSTLKIQRTERGDSAVYLCASSLYRGQETQYFGPGTRLLVL.

V is TRBV11-1 and J is TRBJ2-7; a possible D gene is TRBD1 (6 bases). CDR3 size: 14 residues. Looked up from germline, CDR1 is SGHAT and CDR2 is FQDESV (reference sequence). With 7 bases removed from V and 3 bases from J, the gap between germline ends came to 16 bases. CDR3 region: CASIEGVNFYEQYF. The CDR3 nucleotides are TGTGCCAGCATCGAGGGGGTAAACTTCTACGAGCAGTACTTC.

This clone has a handful of counts. The chain uses TRBV5-1 and TRBJ2-5; 8 bases align to TRBD2. The V gene's germline CDR1 is SGHRS and CDR2 YFSETQ. The V segment lost 7 bases and the J segment 5 bases; nucleotides outside the gene matches: 10. The CDR3 is made up of 14 amino acids. CDR3 in DNA: TGCGCCAGCTCCTTTTCGGGGGGGGAGGAGACCCAGTACTTC. Amino acid sequence: CASSFSGGEETQYF.

The chain is built from TRBV9 and TRBJ1-4, with a tentative D call TRBD1 (6 bases). This CDR3 has 13 amino acids. CDR1 SGDLS and CDR2 YYNGEE come from the germline V gene. The V gene lost 3 bases and the J gene lost 11 bases, with 14 bases spanning the gap. DNA of the CDR3: TGTGCCAGCAGCGGATCAACAGGGTTCAAACTGTTTTTT. Encoded protein: CASSGSTGFKLFF.

This chain uses TRBV27 with TRBJ2-1; 13 nucleotides match TRBD2. Losses at the gene ends were 6 bases for V and 7 bases for J; bases not matched to a gene: 12. This CDR3 spans 17 amino acids. Germline loops: CDR1 MNHEY, CDR2 SMNVEV (reference sequence). CDR3 in amino acids: CASSQPLLAGGFNEQFF. CDR3 bases: TGTGCCAGCAGCCAACCCCTACTAGCGGGAGGGTTTAATGAGCAGTTCTTC.

J is TRBJ2-7 and V is TRBV18, with 9 positions matching TRBD2. This CDR3 contains 17 residues. Germline assignment: CDR1 KGHSH and CDR2 LQKENI. Unmatched junction bases numbered 7, after V lost 1 base and J lost 0 bases. The CDR3 protein is CASSPLISGRSSYEQYF. In nucleotides, the CDR3 is TGTGCCAGCTCACCACTCATTAGCGGGAGAAGCTCCTACGAGCAGTACTTC.

This chain connects TRBV19 to TRBJ2-2, with 7 bases fitting TRBD2. Germline trimming cut 6 bases from V and 4 bases from J; bases unmatched to any gene: 8. CDR1 is LNHDA and CDR2 is SQIVND in the germline V gene (reference sequence). This CDR3 has 15 residues. CDR3 nucleotide sequence: TGTGCCAGTAGCGAGACGGGGGGAGGCACCGGGGAGCTGTTTTTT. This encodes CASSETGGGTGELFF. Full variable domain (rest looked up from reference TRBV19 and TRBJ2-2): DGGITQSPKYLFRKEGQNVTLSCEQNLNHDAMYWYRQDPGQGLRLIYYSQIVNDFQKGDIAEGYSVSREKKESFPLTVTSAQKNPTAFYLCASSETGGGTGELFFGEGSRLTVL.

The chain carries TRBV2 and TRBJ1-2; 8 nucleotides line up with TRBD1. Looked up from germline, CDR1 is SNHLY and CDR2 is FYNNEI. The CDR3 is made up of 13 amino acids. V lost 3 bases and J lost 7; bases outside the gene matches: 4. CDR3 region: CASSDRGRRGYTF. The CDR3 nucleotides read TGTGCCAGCAGTGACAGGGGGCGCCGTGGCTACACCTTC.